This TCR beta chain was captured in a study of blood T cell repertoires in COVID-19. Study-wide context: T cells, B-cell-depleted T cells, or PBMCs supplied cDNA or gDNA.

CDR3 length equals 14 residues. Germline V gene data show CDR1 as WSHSY and CDR2 as SAAADI. The V gene end was trimmed by 5 bases and the J gene end by 9 bases; junction bases not matched to a gene: 5. Study processing details: Amplified reference gene primers provided the basis for estimating nucleated cell counts. Clones were read by immunoSEQ multiplex PCR, and TCRdb kept only the in-frame ones, dropping some. The V and J calls and clone size were taken over from that table, and D and trimming were inferred from the DNA. The data show fewer than 70,000 clones, around 86% seen once. The V gene is TRBV10-2, the J gene TRBJ1-6; 9 nucleotides match TRBD1. The sample taken for sequencing was peripheral blood. The sequence derives from a man older than 75 with acute or convalescent COVID-19. Written as DNA, the CDR3 is TGCGCCAGCAGTCCGGGACAGGGTGGTTCACCCCTCCACTTT. This encodes CASSPGQGGSPLHF.